The clone carrying this T cell receptor beta chain was detected only a few times. What it recognizes is unknown. These data are taken from a study of beta chain features in type 1 diabetes. Findings and caveats of the study: The study found moderately but significantly shorter TCRB CDR3s in all four CD4+ subsets of Type 1 diabetes patients.

V was pared by 5 bases and J by 3 bases, with 9 bases of the junction left unmatched. The CDR3 extends over 15 amino acids. Germline values: CDR1 KGHSH, CDR2 LQKENI. Every isolated RNA sample was fully reverse transcribed, so sequencing captured expressed TCRB transcripts. Libraries were prepared by immunoSEQ multiplex PCR; TCRdb keeps only in-frame clonotypes and omits some of them. The sample contains around 710,000 clones, 9.5% to 15% of which appear only once. The specimen sequenced was naive CD4+ T cells from blood. The chain couples TRBV18 to TRBJ2-7; 8 bases align to TRBD2. The clonotype was recovered from a man aged 25-45 years with type 1 diabetes. The CDR3 coding sequence is TGTGCCAGCTCATCAAGCGGGGGTTTTAACTACGAGCAGTACTTC. It codes for CASSSSGGFNYEQYF.